The 26 T cell receptor beta chains in this list originate from one sample, sequenced in a study of T cells expressing NK-cell markers. For each CDR3 protein, TCRdb gives one entry from its re-call of the 5' RACE reads, without DNA. Recorded for this sample: about 260,000 distinct CDR3 sequences. The sequenced sample consisted of blood T cells: a sorted CD56 or NKG2C T cell subset, CD4+ or CD8+ T cells, or bulk PBMC T cells (not recorded which). Receptor source: a man between 18 and 35 years old in good health.

This chain links TRBV5-4 with TRBJ2-1; no DNA is available, so the TRBD1 call from TCRdb remains unchecked. The CDR3 is 16 residues long. In germline, CDR1 is SGHNT, CDR2 YYREEE (reference sequence). The chain's CDR3 is CASSLAPGQGADEQFF. Using reference TRBV5-4 and TRBJ2-1 for the parts outside the CDR3, the full variable domain is ETGVTQSPTHLIKTRGQQVTLRCSSQSGHNTVSWYQQALGQGPQFIFQYYREEENGRGNFPPRFSGLQFPNYSSELNVNALELDDSALYLCASSLAPGQGADEQFFGPGTRLTVL.

The chain carries TRBV3-1 and TRBJ2-5; TCRdb calls TRBD2, which cannot be checked without DNA. Germline CDR1 reads LGHDT; CDR2 reads YNNKEL (reference sequence). CDR3 length equals 14 residues. CDR3 residues: CASSHLKQRETQYF.

V usage is TRBV20-1 and J usage is TRBJ1-5. The germline V gene encodes CDR1 DFQATT and CDR2 SNEGSKA (reference sequence). The CDR3 length is 13 residues. Here the CDR3 reads CSALSSRNQPQHF.

The chain has TRBV11-2 and TRBJ2-1; as DNA is missing, the TRBD2 call by TCRdb cannot be tested. This CDR3 has 18 amino acids. The germline V gene encodes CDR1 SGHAT and CDR2 FQNNGV. This CDR3 is CASSIGTSGRALYNEQFF.

This chain joins TRBV5-1 and TRBJ2-1. CDR1 is SGHRS, CDR2 YFSETQ, per germline. The CDR3 runs to 14 residues. This chain's CDR3 is CASSLEGWSDEQFF.

The V gene is TRBV20-1, the J gene TRBJ2-1; no DNA is available, so the TRBD2 call from TCRdb remains unchecked. CDR1 DFQATT and CDR2 SNEGSKA come from the germline V gene (reference sequence). This CDR3 has 14 residues. The CDR3 loop reads CSAGLAGGYGEQFF.

The chain combines TRBV20-1 with TRBJ1-6. Germline values: CDR1 DFQATT, CDR2 SNEGSKA (reference sequence). The CDR3 runs to 18 residues. CDR3 loop: CSARDRVRGSLNGTPLHF.

The chain carries TRBV5-1 and TRBJ2-3; TCRdb lists TRBD1, though no DNA is available to test this call. The germline gives CDR1 SGHRS, CDR2 YFSETQ. The CDR3 consists of 13 residues. The CDR3 loop reads CASSSRDKDTQYF.

This sequence joins TRBV6-2 or TRBV6-3 and TRBJ1-3; TCRdb designates TRBD1, a call that cannot be tested without DNA. CDR3 length: 15 amino acids. Germline CDR1 is MNHEY and CDR2 is SVGEGT. CDR3 amino acids: CASSATGTSGNTIYF.

The chain employs TRBV6-1 and TRBJ2-1; absent DNA, TCRdb's TRBD2 call cannot be checked. The CDR3 contains 18 residues. CDR1 is MNHNS and CDR2 is SASEGT in the germline V gene. This chain's CDR3 is CASNEWLAGRSSYNEQFF.

The chain's CDR3 is CSVSPGTDNNEQFF. This chain joins TRBV29-1 and TRBJ2-1; the TRBD1 assignment by TCRdb is unverifiable without DNA. The CDR3 covers 14 residues. CDR1 is SQVTM and CDR2 is ANQGSEA in the germline V gene.

The chain combines TRBV9 with TRBJ2-3; TCRdb lists TRBD1, though no DNA is available to test this call. The CDR3 extends over 12 amino acids. Germline V gene lookup returns CDR1 SGDLS and CDR2 YYNGEE. The CDR3 loop is CASSVQGLGQYF.

The chain employs TRBV18 and TRBJ2-1; the TCRdb D gene call, TRBD1, has no DNA to confirm it. The CDR3 contains 16 residues. Per the germline V gene, CDR1 is KGHSH and CDR2 is LQKENI. The CDR3 here is CASSPSLGGSYNEQFF.

This chain uses TRBV20-1 with TRBJ2-3; TCRdb reports TRBD1, a call that lacks DNA to check it against. Germline-derived CDR1 and CDR2 are DFQATT and SNEGSKA (reference sequence). The CDR3 contains 16 residues. The CDR3 is CSARDEAGGSTDTQYF.

The chain employs TRBV6-4 and TRBJ2-1; there is no DNA to check the TCRdb D call of TRBD1. This CDR3 contains 13 residues. Germline V gives CDR1 MRHNA, CDR2 SNTAGT. CDR3: CASSAGRFNEQFF.

The CDR3 here is CAIEGQGNTEAFF. The rearrangement uses TRBV28 and TRBJ1-1; TCRdb proposes TRBD1, but this gene call is untestable without DNA. The germline CDR1 and CDR2 sequences are MDHEN and SYDVKM. The CDR3 covers 13 residues.

The V and J genes are TRBV5-1 and TRBJ2-7. CDR3 length: 15 amino acids. The germline gives CDR1 SGHRS, CDR2 YFSETQ. The CDR3 here is CASSLAGEATYEQYF.

Here the CDR3 reads CASSQGPPPSGIRETQYF. The rearrangement joins TRBV3-1 to TRBJ2-5; there is no DNA to check the TCRdb D call of TRBD2. Germline values: CDR1 LGHDT, CDR2 YNNKEL (reference sequence). The CDR3 consists of 18 residues.

This sequence joins TRBV5-1 and TRBJ2-5; TCRdb's D call of TRBD1 is untestable without DNA. CDR1 is SGHRS and CDR2 is YFSETQ in the germline V gene. The CDR3 contains 16 residues. CDR3 region: CASSPGQGVYQETQYF.

CDR3 sequence: CASSELGLAVTDTQYF. The gene calls are TRBV2 and TRBJ2-3; TCRdb proposes TRBD2, but this gene call is untestable without DNA. The CDR3 extends over 16 amino acids. In germline, CDR1 is SNHLY, CDR2 FYNNEI.

This chain uses TRBV5-1 with TRBJ2-1. This CDR3 region has 15 residues. Germline-derived CDR1 and CDR2 are SGHRS and YFSETQ. The CDR3 protein is CASSLVTINNNEQFF.

The rearrangement uses TRBV7-2 and TRBJ2-7; absent DNA, TCRdb's TRBD2 call cannot be checked. From germline, CDR1 is SGHTA and CDR2 FQGNSA. This CDR3 has 15 amino acids. The CDR3 sequence: CASGDRAALSYEQYF. Variable domain in full (rest from reference TRBV7-2 and TRBJ2-7): GAGVSQSPSNKVTEKGKDVELRCDPISGHTALYWYRQSLGQGLEFLIYFQGNSAPDKSGLPSDRFSAERTGGSVSTLTIQRTQQEDSAVYLCASGDRAALSYEQYFGPGTRLTVT.

The rearrangement links TRBV29-1 to TRBJ2-1; TCRdb's D gene call, TRBD2, goes unchecked for lack of DNA. CDR1 is SQVTM and CDR2 is ANQGSEA in the germline V gene. This CDR3 is built from 14 residues. This CDR3 reads CSVVTSGHYNEQFF.

This chain uses TRBV6-1 with TRBJ1-3. The CDR3 runs to 13 residues. Germline CDR1 MNHNS, CDR2 SASEGT. CDR3: CASSEGAGNTIYF.

The chain's CDR3 is CASSTGTGGIDEQFF. The rearrangement links TRBV11-3 to TRBJ2-1; TCRdb reports TRBD1, a call that lacks DNA to check it against. CDR3 length: 15 residues. Germline-derived CDR1 and CDR2 are SGHNT and YENEEA.

The V call is TRBV12-3 or TRBV12-4, the J call TRBJ1-1; TCRdb calls TRBD1, which cannot be checked without DNA. CDR3 length equals 17 residues. The CDR3: CASSLARGQRLNTEAFF.